This paragraph reports one T cell receptor beta chain. Its specificity is unknown. The sample is drawn from a study of beta chain features in type 1 diabetes. Study observations and caveats: Moderate yet significant TCRB CDR3 shortening was seen in Type 1 diabetes patients in all four CD4+ subsets.

This CDR3 has 14 residues. The V segment lost 4 bases and the J segment 3 bases; nucleotides outside the gene matches: 6. The germline gives CDR1 SGDLS, CDR2 YYNGEE. Sequenced material consisted of expressed TCRB transcripts (all of the isolated RNA was reverse transcribed). Method: immunoSEQ multiplex PCR; TCRdb's copy keeps in-frame clones and lacks some. The sample shows about 650,000 clones, around 12% of them seen only once. This chain links TRBV9 with TRBJ1-1, with 7 bases identical to TRBD1. The sample was naive CD4+ T cells from blood. This receptor was identified in a man aged 25 to 40 with type 1 diabetes. The CDR3 here is CASSPGQADTEAFF. The CDR3 DNA reads TGTGCCAGCAGCCCAGGACAGGCGGACACTGAAGCTTTCTTT.